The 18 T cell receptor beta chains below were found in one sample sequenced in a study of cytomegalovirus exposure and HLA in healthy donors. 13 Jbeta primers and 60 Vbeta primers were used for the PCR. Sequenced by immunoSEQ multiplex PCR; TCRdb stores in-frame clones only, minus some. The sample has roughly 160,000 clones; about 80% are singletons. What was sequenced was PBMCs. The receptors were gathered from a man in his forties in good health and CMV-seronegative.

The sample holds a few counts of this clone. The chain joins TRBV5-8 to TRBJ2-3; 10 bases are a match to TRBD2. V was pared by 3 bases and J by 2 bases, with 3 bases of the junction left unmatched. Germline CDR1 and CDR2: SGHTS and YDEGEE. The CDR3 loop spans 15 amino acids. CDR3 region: CASSSSGSPTDTQYF. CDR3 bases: TGTGCCAGCAGCTCTAGCGGGAGTCCCACAGATACGCAGTATTTT. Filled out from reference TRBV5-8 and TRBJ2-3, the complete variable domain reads EAGVTQSPTHLIKTRGQQATLRCSPISGHTSVYWYQQALGLGLQFLLWYDEGEERNRGNFPPRFSGRQFPNYSSELNVNALELEDSALYLCASSSSGSPTDTQYFGPGTRLTVL.

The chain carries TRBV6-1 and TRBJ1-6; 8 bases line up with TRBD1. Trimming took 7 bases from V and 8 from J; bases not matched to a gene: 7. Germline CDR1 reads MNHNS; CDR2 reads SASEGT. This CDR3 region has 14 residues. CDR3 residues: CASKPGTGDSPLHF. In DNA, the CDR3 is TGTGCCAGCAAGCCGGGGACAGGTGATTCACCCCTCCACTTT.

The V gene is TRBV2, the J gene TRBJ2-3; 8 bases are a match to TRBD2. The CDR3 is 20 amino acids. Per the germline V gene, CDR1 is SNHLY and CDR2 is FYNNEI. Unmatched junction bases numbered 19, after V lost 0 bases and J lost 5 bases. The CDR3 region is CASSEAPWRKTGGPVDTQYF. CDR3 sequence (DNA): TGTGCCAGCAGTGAAGCTCCCTGGAGAAAGACGGGAGGGCCGGTAGATACGCAGTATTTT. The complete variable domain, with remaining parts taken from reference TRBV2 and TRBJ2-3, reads EPEVTQTPSHQVTQMGQEVILRCVPISNHLYFYWYRQILGQKVEFLVSFYNNEISEKSEIFDDQFSVERPDGSNFTLKIRSTKLEDSAMYFCASSEAPWRKTGGPVDTQYFGPGTRLTVL.

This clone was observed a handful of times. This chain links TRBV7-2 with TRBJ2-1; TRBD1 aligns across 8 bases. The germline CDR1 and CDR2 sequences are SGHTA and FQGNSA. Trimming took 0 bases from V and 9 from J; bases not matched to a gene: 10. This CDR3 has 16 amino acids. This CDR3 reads CASSLAPGTGFGEQFF. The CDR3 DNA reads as TGTGCCAGCAGCTTAGCCCCCGGGACAGGATTTGGTGAGCAGTTCTTC.

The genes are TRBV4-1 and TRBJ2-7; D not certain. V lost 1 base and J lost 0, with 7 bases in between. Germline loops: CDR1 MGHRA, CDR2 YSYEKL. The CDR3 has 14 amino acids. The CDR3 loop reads CASSQVYSSYEQYF. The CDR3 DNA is TGCGCCAGCAGCCAAGTTTATAGCTCCTACGAGCAGTACTTC.

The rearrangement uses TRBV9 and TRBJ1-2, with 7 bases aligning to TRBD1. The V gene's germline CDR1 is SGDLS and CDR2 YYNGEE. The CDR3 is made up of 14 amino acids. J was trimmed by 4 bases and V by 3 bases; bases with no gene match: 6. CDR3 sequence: CASSEGQSSYGYTF. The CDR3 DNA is TGTGCCAGCAGCGAGGGACAGTCTTCCTATGGCTACACCTTC.

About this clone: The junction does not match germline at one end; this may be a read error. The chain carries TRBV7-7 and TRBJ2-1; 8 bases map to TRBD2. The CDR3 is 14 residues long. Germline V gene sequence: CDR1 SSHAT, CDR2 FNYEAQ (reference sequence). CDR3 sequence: CASSSSGSSNEQFF. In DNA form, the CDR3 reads TGTGCTAGCAGCTCCAGCGGGAGCTCCAATGAGCAGTTCTTC.

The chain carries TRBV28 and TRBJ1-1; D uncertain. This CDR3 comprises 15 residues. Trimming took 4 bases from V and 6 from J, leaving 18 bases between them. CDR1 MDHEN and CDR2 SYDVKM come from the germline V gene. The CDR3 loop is CASSSPFGSGAEAFF. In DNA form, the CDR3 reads TGTGCCAGCAGTTCCCCCTTCGGATCGGGTGCTGAAGCTTTCTTT.

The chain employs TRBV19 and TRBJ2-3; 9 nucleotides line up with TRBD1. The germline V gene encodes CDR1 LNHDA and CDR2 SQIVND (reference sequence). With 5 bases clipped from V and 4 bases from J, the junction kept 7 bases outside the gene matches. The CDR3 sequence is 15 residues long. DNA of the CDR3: TGTGCCAGTAGTTCTGGGACAGGGCCCGCAGATACGCAGTATTTT. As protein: CASSSGTGPADTQYF. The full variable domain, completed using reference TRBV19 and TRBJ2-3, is DGGITQSPKYLFRKEGQNVTLSCEQNLNHDAMYWYRQDPGQGLRLIYYSQIVNDFQKGDIAEGYSVSREKKESFPLTVTSAQKNPTAFYLCASSSGTGPADTQYFGPGTRLTVL.

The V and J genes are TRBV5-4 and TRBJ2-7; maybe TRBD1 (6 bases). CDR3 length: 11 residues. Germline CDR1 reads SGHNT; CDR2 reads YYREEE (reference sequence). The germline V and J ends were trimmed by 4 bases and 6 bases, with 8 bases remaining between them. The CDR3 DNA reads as TGTGCCAGCAGCCAACAGGGCGAGCAGTACTTC. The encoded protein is CASSQQGEQYF.

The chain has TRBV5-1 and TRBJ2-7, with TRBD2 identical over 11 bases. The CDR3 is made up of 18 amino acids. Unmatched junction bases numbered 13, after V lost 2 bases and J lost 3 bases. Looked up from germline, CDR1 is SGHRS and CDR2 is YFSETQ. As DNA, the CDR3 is TGCGCCAGCAGCTTCCAACTAGCGGGGGCCCTCCTCCACTACGAGCAGTACTTC. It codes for CASSFQLAGALLHYEQYF.

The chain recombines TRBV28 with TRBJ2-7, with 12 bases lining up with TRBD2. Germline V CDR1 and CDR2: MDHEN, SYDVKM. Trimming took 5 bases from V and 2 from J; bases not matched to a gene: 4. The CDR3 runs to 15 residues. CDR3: CASSGASGRAYEQYF. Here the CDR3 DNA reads TGTGCCAGCAGTGGGGCTAGCGGGAGGGCCTACGAGCAGTACTTC.

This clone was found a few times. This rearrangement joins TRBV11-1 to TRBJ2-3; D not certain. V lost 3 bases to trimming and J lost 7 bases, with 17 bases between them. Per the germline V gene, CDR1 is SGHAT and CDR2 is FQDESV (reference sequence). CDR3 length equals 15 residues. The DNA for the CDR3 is TGTGCCAGCAGCTTGTTCGTTTTAGCTACAAATACGCAGTATTTT. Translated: CASSLFVLATNTQYF.

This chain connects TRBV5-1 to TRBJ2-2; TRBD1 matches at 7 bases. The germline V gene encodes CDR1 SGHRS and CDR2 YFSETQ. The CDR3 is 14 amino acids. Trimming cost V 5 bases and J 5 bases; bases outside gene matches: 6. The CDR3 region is CASSRQGITGELFF. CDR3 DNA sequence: TGCGCCAGCAGTCGACAGGGAATTACCGGGGAGCTGTTTTTT.

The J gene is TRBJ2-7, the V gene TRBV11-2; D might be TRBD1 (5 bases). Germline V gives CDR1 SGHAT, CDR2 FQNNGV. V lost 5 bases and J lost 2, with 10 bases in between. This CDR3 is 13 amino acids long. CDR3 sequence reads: CASSQGHPYEQYF. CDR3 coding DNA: TGTGCCAGCAGCCAAGGACACCCCTACGAGCAGTACTTC. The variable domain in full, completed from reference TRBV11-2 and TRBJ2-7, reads EAGVAQSPRYKIIEKRQSVAFWCNPISGHATLYWYQQILGQGPKLLIQFQNNGVVDDSQLPKDRFSAERLKGVDSTLKIQPAKLEDSAVYLCASSQGHPYEQYFGPGTRLTVT.

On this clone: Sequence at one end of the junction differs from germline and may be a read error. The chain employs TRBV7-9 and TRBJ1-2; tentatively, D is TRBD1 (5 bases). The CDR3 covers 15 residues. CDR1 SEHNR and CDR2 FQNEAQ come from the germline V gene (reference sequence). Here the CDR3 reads CSSSPAQGFNYGYTF. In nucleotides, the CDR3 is TGTTCCAGCAGCCCCGCGCAGGGCTTTAACTATGGCTACACCTTC.

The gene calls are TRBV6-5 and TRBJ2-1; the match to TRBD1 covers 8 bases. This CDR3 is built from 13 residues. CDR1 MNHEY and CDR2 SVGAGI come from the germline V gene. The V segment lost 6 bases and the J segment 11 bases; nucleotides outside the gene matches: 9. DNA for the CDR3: TGTGCCAGCAGGCCTCCGGGACAGGAGAAGCAGTTCTTC. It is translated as CASRPPGQEKQFF.

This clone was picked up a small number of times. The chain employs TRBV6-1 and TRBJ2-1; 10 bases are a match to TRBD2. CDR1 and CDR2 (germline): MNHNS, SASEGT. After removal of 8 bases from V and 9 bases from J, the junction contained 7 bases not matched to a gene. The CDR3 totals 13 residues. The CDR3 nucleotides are TGTGCCAGCGTACTAGCGGGAAGGGGTGAGCAGTTCTTC. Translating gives CASVLAGRGEQFF.